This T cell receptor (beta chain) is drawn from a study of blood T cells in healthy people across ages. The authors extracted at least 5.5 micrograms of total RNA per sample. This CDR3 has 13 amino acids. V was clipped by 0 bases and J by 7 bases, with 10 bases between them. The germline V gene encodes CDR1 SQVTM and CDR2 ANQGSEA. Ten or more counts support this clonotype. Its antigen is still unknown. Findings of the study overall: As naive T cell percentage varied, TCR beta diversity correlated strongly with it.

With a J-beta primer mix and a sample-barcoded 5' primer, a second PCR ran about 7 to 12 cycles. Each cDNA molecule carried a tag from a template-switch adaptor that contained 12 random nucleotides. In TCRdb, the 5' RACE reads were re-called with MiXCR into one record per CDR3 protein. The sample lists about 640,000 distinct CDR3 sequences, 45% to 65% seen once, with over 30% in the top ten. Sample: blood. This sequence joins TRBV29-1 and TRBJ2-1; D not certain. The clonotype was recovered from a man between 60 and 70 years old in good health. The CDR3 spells CSVEEGPHNEQFF. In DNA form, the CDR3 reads TGCAGCGTTGAAGAGGGCCCGCATAATGAGCAGTTCTTC.